This TCR beta chain was sequenced during a study of CD8 T cells in ankylosing spondylitis. Overall study findings and caveats: Disease-associated clones were reportedly significantly overrepresented in matched ankylosing spondylitis synovial fluid.

Germline-derived CDR1 and CDR2 are SGHAT and FQNNGV. The J segment lost 1 base and the V segment lost 2 bases, leaving 13 bases of the junction unmatched. CDR3 length: 19 amino acids. Quantitative 5'-RACE with molecular barcodes produced the TCR beta libraries. TCRdb fed the 5' RACE reads into MiXCR, producing one record per CDR3 protein. This repertoire shows 250,000 to 350,000 distinct CDR3 sequences, about a fifth found once; its top ten account for roughly 3.4%. In this sample, this clonotype turned up a few times. The antigen remains unidentified. This receptor was taken from a female donor with ankylosing spondylitis or in good health (not recorded which). This sequence joins TRBV11-2 and TRBJ2-3, with 9 bases fitting TRBD2. Sample: blood, either unsorted or a sorted T cell fraction (not recorded which). The CDR3 region has the DNA TGTGCCAGCAGCTTAAGGGTTGGGGCTAGCGGGATTGGCACAGATACGCAGTATTTT. Its translation is CASSLRVGASGIGTDTQYF.